This TCR beta chain was sequenced for a study of graft-versus-host responses after intestinal transplantation. Study details: Multivisceral, liver-intestinal, or isolated intestinal transplants were performed in recipients. Among the recipients, all got anti-thymocyte globulin induction and then tacrolimus and steroids for around 3 years. Regarding the study as a whole: The recipient marrow held GvH clones, and some of them showed up first in ileum or blood. Early post-transplant HvG declines were associated with peak circulating GvH clone levels.

In the case of this clone: Its antigen is unidentified.

Using immunoSEQ multiplex PCR, the repertoire was profiled, and TCRdb retains in-frame clones only, with some absent. Among about 47,000 clones, approximately 95% were seen once, and the ten largest hold 0.2% to 0.25%. The sample was unstimulated CD8+ T cells sorted from spleen or lymph node cells, taken before transplant. The source is a human donor who was the organ donor for an intestinal transplant.

The CDR3: CATTLTDYSNQPQHF. The DNA for the CDR3 is TGTGCCACGACCCTGACAGATTATAGCAATCAGCCCCAGCATTTT. The chain has TRBV28 and TRBJ1-5; D is possibly TRBD1 (5 bases). V shed 10 bases and J shed 0 bases, with 16 bases lying between them. The CDR3 is 15 amino acids. Germline loops: CDR1 MDHEN, CDR2 SYDVKM.